Listed here are 17 T cell receptor beta chains from one sample, sequenced in a study of CD8+ T cells in alopecia areata. Sequencing used cDNA as its template, made by extracting RNA and reverse transcribing it. Assay used: immunoSEQ multiplex PCR; TCRdb lists only in-frame clones, some missing. The sample has roughly 120,000 clones, less than 45% seen once. Sequencing was performed on CD4+ T cells sorted from blood. These receptors were collected from a human donor with alopecia areata.

This sequence joins TRBV29-1 and TRBJ2-1; 10 positions match TRBD1. Trimming cost V 6 bases and J 14 bases; bases outside gene matches: 10. CDR1 and CDR2 from the germline V gene are SQVTM and ANQGSEA. The CDR3 loop spans 12 amino acids. The CDR3 DNA reads TGCAGCGTGGGCCGGGACAGGGGTAAGGAGTTCTTC. It is translated as CSVGRDRGKEFF.

The chain combines TRBV30 with TRBJ1-2; no reliable D call. Germline values: CDR1 GTSNPN, CDR2 SVGIG (reference sequence). The CDR3 has 12 residues. Deletions cut 1 base from V and 1 base from J, with 4 bases between. CDR3 loop: CAWSGINYGYTF. DNA for the CDR3: TGTGCCTGGAGTGGGATTAACTATGGCTACACCTTC.

In its sample, this clone was seen a few times. The gene calls are TRBV29-1 and TRBJ2-7; TRBD1 aligns across 8 bases. The length of the CDR3 is 12 residues. Germline lookup yields CDR1 SQVTM and CDR2 ANQGSEA. Trimming at V came to 7 bases and at J to 1 base, leaving 3 bases not matched to a gene. CDR3 residues: CSGGQGSYEQYF. CDR3 coding DNA: TGCAGCGGTGGACAGGGTTCCTACGAGCAGTACTTC.

This clone was observed a handful of times. One end of the junction does not line up with germline, which may come from a read error. The V and J genes are TRBV28 and TRBJ2-7; TRBD2 is a possible D gene (5 bases). This CDR3 contains 11 residues. Germline CDR1 and CDR2: MDHEN and SYDVKM. Here the CDR3 reads CASSSTFEGDF. In DNA form, the CDR3 reads TGTGCCAGCAGCTCGACTTTTGAGGGCGACTTC.

In regard to this clone: This sample also contains other DNA sequences that code for the same CDR3. This rearrangement joins TRBV7-2 to TRBJ2-5; TRBD2 is a possible D gene (6 bases). Germline V lookup: CDR1 SGHTA, CDR2 FQGNSA. The CDR3 runs 14 residues. The V end lost 5 bases, the J end lost 5 bases, and 15 bases lay between the germline ends. The CDR3 region has the DNA TGTGCCAGCAGCCCAGGCGGGGCTGGGGAGACCCAGTACTTC. It translates to CASSPGGAGETQYF.

This clone was picked up a small number of times. The chain links TRBV5-1 to TRBJ2-7; no definite D call. Trimming pared 4 bases from V and 1 base from J, leaving 9 bases between. This CDR3 has 13 residues. Germline assignment: CDR1 SGHRS and CDR2 YFSETQ. This CDR3 reads CASSADTSYEQYF. The CDR3 DNA follows: TGCGCCAGCAGCGCTGACACGTCCTACGAGCAGTACTTC.

There are a few counts of this clone. The chain is built from TRBV7-2 and TRBJ1-4, with unresolved D. The CDR3 has 13 residues. Germline V lookup: CDR1 SGHTA, CDR2 FQGNSA. The V end was cut by 3 bases, the J end by 8 bases, with 10 bases between. The CDR3 here is CASSFVFGEKLFF. The DNA of the CDR3 is TGTGCCAGCAGCTTTGTATTCGGGGAAAAACTGTTTTTT.

This chain joins TRBV11-2 and TRBJ2-5, with D hard to call. V lost 6 bases and J 2 bases, leaving 13 bases between the germline ends. This CDR3 has 14 amino acids. Germline V gives CDR1 SGHAT, CDR2 FQNNGV. CDR3 in DNA: TGTGCCAGCAGTTTGGGCAATAGTCAAGAGACCCAGTACTTC. Residues: CASSLGNSQETQYF.

This sequence joins TRBV4-1 and TRBJ1-2, with D unclear. Germline lookup yields CDR1 MGHRA and CDR2 YSYEKL. This CDR3 has 14 amino acids. Trimming shortened V by 5 bases and J by 8 bases, and 18 bases separated the two germline ends. The CDR3 here is CASSVGLLGGGYTF. The CDR3 coding sequence is TGCGCCAGCAGCGTCGGACTCCTAGGAGGGGGCTACACCTTC.

As concerns this clone: One end of the junction fails to match germline, which may point to a read error. The J gene is TRBJ2-4, the V gene TRBV18; 7 bases align to TRBD1. This CDR3 has 13 residues. The germline CDR1 and CDR2 sequences are KGHSH and LQKENI. For the CDR3, the DNA is TGTGCCAGCTCACCACTGGGACAGCGGAGCCATAACTTC. Protein sequence: CASSPLGQRSHNF.

The chain links TRBV29-1 to TRBJ1-2, with 7 bases lining up with TRBD1. Germline V gene data show CDR1 as SQVTM and CDR2 as ANQGSEA. This CDR3 contains 14 residues. The V segment lost 6 bases and the J segment 0 bases; nucleotides outside the gene matches: 7. The CDR3 sequence is CSVSDRPANYGYTF. CDR3 bases: TGCAGCGTATCGGACAGGCCAGCTAACTATGGCTACACCTTC.

This clone was detected a few times. The genes are TRBV29-1 and TRBJ1-2; 8 positions match TRBD1. Germline assignment: CDR1 SQVTM and CDR2 ANQGSEA. The CDR3 covers 15 residues. V lost 6 bases to trimming and J lost 5 bases; unmatched junction nucleotides: 14. CDR3 in DNA: TGCAGCGTAATTAAAACATCGGACAGGGAATATGGCTACACCTTC. Its translation: CSVIKTSDREYGYTF.

This rearrangement joins TRBV29-1 to TRBJ1-4; possible D gene TRBD1, 6 bases. This CDR3 has 12 amino acids. CDR1 is SQVTM, CDR2 ANQGSEA, per germline. Deletions cut 4 bases from V and 8 bases from J, with 11 bases between. The CDR3 DNA reads as TGCAGCGTTGGGGGGGCGGAGGAAAAACTGTTTTTT. Translated, it gives CSVGGAEEKLFF.

The chain combines TRBV28 with TRBJ2-3, with a weak D call TRBD2 (6 bases). The CDR3 has 12 residues. Trimming left V 9 bases short and J 5 bases short, with 12 bases between. CDR1 MDHEN and CDR2 SYDVKM come from the germline V gene. The CDR3 nucleotides read TGTGCCAGTGGAGGGCCTGAAGATACGCAGTATTTT. It translates to CASGGPEDTQYF.

This clone was seen only a few times. Here the CDR3 reads CATSENLAGTAQYF. The DNA for the CDR3 is TGTGCCACCAGCGAAAACCTAGCGGGAACTGCGCAGTATTTT. The V and J genes are TRBV15 and TRBJ2-3, with 9 bases aligning to TRBD2. Looked up from germline, CDR1 is LNHNV and CDR2 is YYDKDF (reference sequence). The V segment lost 5 bases and the J segment 10 bases; nucleotides outside the gene matches: 10. The CDR3 is made up of 14 amino acids. Full variable domain (rest looked up from reference TRBV15 and TRBJ2-3): DAMVIQNPRYQVTQFGKPVTLSCSQTLNHNVMYWYQQKSSQAPKLLFHYYDKDFNNEADTPDNFQSRRPNTSFCFLDIRSPGLGDTAMYLCATSENLAGTAQYFGPGTRLTVL.

The rearrangement uses TRBV7-2 and TRBJ2-7, with TRBD2 identical over 8 bases. In germline, CDR1 is SGHTA, CDR2 FQGNSA. V lost 5 bases to trimming and J lost 4 bases; unmatched junction nucleotides: 10. The CDR3 totals 15 residues. The CDR3 DNA sequence: TGTGCCAGCAGCCCTGAAGCGGGGGAGATTTACGAGCAGTACTTC. Its translation: CASSPEAGEIYEQYF.

This chain connects TRBV5-1 to TRBJ1-4; D is possibly TRBD1 (6 bases). Trimming removed 4 bases from V and 2 bases from J, with 12 bases in between. CDR1 and CDR2 (germline): SGHRS, YFSETQ. CDR3 length: 15 residues. The CDR3 reads CASSQGRGTNEKLFF. In DNA, the CDR3 is TGCGCCAGCAGCCAGGGGCGAGGGACTAATGAAAAACTGTTTTTT.